What follows are 18 T cell receptor beta chains derived from one specimen sequenced in a study of human T cells and chemical hapten exposure. TCRdb ran MiXCR on the RACE reads and lists one entry per CDR3 protein. The data contain more than 70,000 distinct CDR3 sequences, under 14% of them singletons. Time point: patch test 2, 6 weeks after DPC sensitization. Treatment specified: therapeutic diphenylcyclopropenone sensitization with weekly scalp DPC. The source material was whole blood, sampled in connection with sensitization to the hapten diphenylcyclopropenone (DPC). Source of these receptors: a man younger than 35 with alopecia areata. Some clones in this sample may be carry-over from other donors' samples.

V gene TRBV7-2 combines with J gene TRBJ2-3; 7 bases agree with TRBD1. The germline V gene has CDR1 SGHTA and CDR2 FQGNSA. With V trimmed by 5 bases and J by 4 bases, 12 bases remained unmatched. This CDR3 contains 16 residues. CDR3 DNA: TGTGCCAGCAGCCCATACGACAGGGAGATTGCAGATACGCAGTATTTT. This codes for CASSPYDREIADTQYF.

This clonotype turned up a few times. This chain joins TRBV3-1 and TRBJ1-2; TRBD1 matches at 8 bases. J was trimmed by 0 bases and V by 4 bases; bases with no gene match: 4. Germline V gene lookup returns CDR1 LGHDT and CDR2 YNNKEL (reference sequence). The CDR3 covers 15 residues. The CDR3: CASSLRDRPNYGYTF. CDR3 coding DNA: TGTGCCAGCAGCCTGCGGGACAGGCCTAACTATGGCTACACCTTC.

This clonotype turned up a few times. V gene TRBV20-1 combines with J gene TRBJ2-7, with 9 bases lining up with TRBD1. Unmatched junction bases numbered 10, after V lost 7 bases and J lost 6 bases. Germline CDR1 reads DFQATT; CDR2 reads SNEGSKA (reference sequence). This CDR3 is 13 amino acids long. This CDR3 is CSVTGTGMVEQYF. DNA of the CDR3: TGCAGTGTTACCGGGACAGGGATGGTCGAGCAGTACTTC.

In its sample, this clonotype was seen a few times. The chain combines TRBV2 with TRBJ1-2; weak D call: TRBD1 (6 bases). Germline V gene sequence: CDR1 SNHLY, CDR2 FYNNEI. The CDR3 extends over 15 amino acids. V lost 10 bases and J lost 5, with 23 bases in between. The CDR3 sequence is CATRKQTTGIYGYTF. DNA of the CDR3: TGTGCCACCAGAAAGCAGACAACAGGGATTTATGGCTACACCTTC.

This clonotype was counted ten times or more. The rearrangement links TRBV25-1 to TRBJ2-5; D is perhaps TRBD2 (5 bases). The V end was cut by 2 bases, the J end by 7 bases, with 8 bases between. The CDR3 totals 12 residues. From germline, CDR1 is MGHDK and CDR2 SYGVNS. In DNA, the CDR3 is TGTGCCAGCAGTGAAGAGGGCGCGACCCAGTACTTC. Residues: CASSEEGATQYF. Full variable domain (remainder filled in from reference TRBV25-1 and TRBJ2-5): EADIYQTPRYLVIGTGKKITLECSQTMGHDKMYWYQQDPGMELHLIHYSYGVNSTEKGDLSSESTVSRIRTEHFPLTLESARPSHTSQYLCASSEEGATQYFGPGTRLLVL.

The V call is TRBV11-2, the J call TRBJ1-3; D call uncertain. V dropped 5 bases and J dropped 5 bases, with 4 bases sitting between them. The CDR3 loop spans 11 amino acids. Germline loops: CDR1 SGHAT, CDR2 FQNNGV. The DNA of the CDR3 is TGTGCCAGCAGCGACCGAAACACCATATATTTT. Translating it yields CASSDRNTIYF.

The J gene is TRBJ2-7, the V gene TRBV6-2 or TRBV6-3; tentatively, D is TRBD1 (6 bases). The CDR3 consists of 15 residues. V was cut by 3 bases and J by 3 bases, with 15 bases left in between. Germline CDR1 and CDR2: MNHEY and SVGEGT. CDR3 sequence: CASSYHRVKVYEQYV. CDR3 DNA sequence: TGTGCCAGCAGTTATCACAGGGTTAAGGTCTACGAGCAGTACGTC.

This clonotype was detected many times. V and J are TRBV2 and TRBJ2-5; tentative D call: TRBD2 (5 bases). Looked up from germline, CDR1 is SNHLY and CDR2 is FYNNEI. Trimming left V 11 bases short and J 6 bases short, with 16 bases between. The CDR3 length is 12 residues. For the CDR3, the DNA is TGTGCCCTAGCACAAGGGCCCAAGACCCAGTACTTC. Its protein product is CALAQGPKTQYF.

This clonotype was detected many times. The chain couples TRBV28 to TRBJ2-5; tentative D call: TRBD2 (5 bases). This CDR3 spans 13 amino acids. Germline V gives CDR1 MDHEN, CDR2 SYDVKM. The V and J ends lost 7 bases and 3 bases respectively, with 12 bases between them. In DNA form, the CDR3 reads TGTGCCAGCACGCCGGCGGGTGAAGAGACCCAGTACTTC. This translates into CASTPAGEETQYF. The variable domain in full, with the rest retrieved from reference TRBV28 and TRBJ2-5, is DVKVTQSSRYLVKRTGEKVFLECVQDMDHENMFWYRQDPGLGLRLIYFSYDVKMKEKGDIPEGYSVSREKKERFSLILESASTNQTSMYLCASTPAGEETQYFGPGTRLLVL.

The chain carries TRBV6-2 or TRBV6-3 and TRBJ2-7; TRBD1 aligns across 10 bases. Germline values: CDR1 MNHEY, CDR2 SVGEGT. V was pared by 2 bases and J by 6 bases, with 7 bases of the junction left unmatched. The CDR3 contains 15 residues. DNA for the CDR3: TGTGCCAGCAGTTACCAGGGACAGGGGTTCGGCGAGCAGTACTTC. It is translated as CASSYQGQGFGEQYF.

The CDR3 is CASSLSPRDPTDTQYF. The CDR3 DNA reads as TGTGCCAGCAGTTTGTCCCCCAGGGATCCCACAGATACGCAGTATTTT. This chain uses TRBV12-3 or TRBV12-4 with TRBJ2-3; tentative D call: TRBD1 (5 bases). The CDR3 extends over 16 amino acids. Trimming stripped 3 bases from V and 2 bases from J, with 15 bases between.

This clonotype has a count of ten or more. As DNA, the CDR3 is TGCAGTGCTAGGCGCCTACTAGCGGGGAGCTCCTACGAGCAGTACTTC. Residues: CSARRLLAGSSYEQYF. This sequence joins TRBV20-1 and TRBJ2-7; 10 nucleotides align to TRBD2. The CDR3 has 16 residues. Germline V gene sequence: CDR1 DFQATT, CDR2 SNEGSKA (reference sequence). Unmatched junction bases numbered 8, after V lost 3 bases and J lost 0 bases.

This clonotype was seen more than once but under ten times. The rearrangement uses TRBV19 and TRBJ2-1; D is tentatively TRBD1 or TRBD2 (5 bases each). CDR1 is LNHDA, CDR2 SQIVND, per germline (reference sequence). Trimming left V 8 bases short and J 6 bases short, with 8 bases between. This CDR3 region has 11 residues. As DNA, the CDR3 is TGTGCCAGTCGGGACGTCAATGAGCAGTTCTTC. Translated: CASRDVNEQFF.

In its sample, this clonotype was seen many times. The rearrangement uses TRBV28 and TRBJ1-2; D remains ambiguous. The V end was cut by 3 bases, the J end by 8 bases, with 16 bases between. Germline V CDR1 and CDR2: MDHEN, SYDVKM. The CDR3 loop spans 14 amino acids. CDR3 sequence (DNA): TGTGCCAGCAGTTTTGAACCAGCGGATGAGGGCTACACCTTC. The encoded protein is CASSFEPADEGYTF.

This clonotype was detected a few times. The chain joins TRBV10-3 to TRBJ2-3; 7 bases line up with TRBD1. The CDR3 has 15 residues. V lost 7 bases and J lost 4; bases outside the gene matches: 11. CDR1 ENHRY and CDR2 SYGVKD come from the germline V gene. CDR3 sequence: CAINGADREPDTQYF. DNA of the CDR3: TGTGCCATCAACGGGGCCGACAGGGAACCAGATACGCAGTATTTT.

This clonotype was detected many times. This sequence joins TRBV7-4 and TRBJ2-1, with D perhaps given as TRBD1 or TRBD2 (5 bases each). CDR3 size: 14 residues. V dropped 3 bases and J dropped 10 bases, with 16 bases sitting between them. The V gene's germline CDR1 is SGHVT and CDR2 SQSDAQ. This CDR3 is CASSFGGRGVEQFF. CDR3 sequence (DNA): TGTGCCAGCAGCTTTGGGGGTCGGGGAGTAGAGCAGTTCTTC.

This clonotype occurred many times. The chain joins TRBV6-2 or TRBV6-3 to TRBJ2-5, with 8 bases fitting TRBD2. Germline CDR1 MNHEY, CDR2 SVGEGT. The CDR3 runs to 16 residues. V dropped 0 bases and J dropped 7; count of bases not matched to a gene: 10. The CDR3 DNA sequence: TGTGCCAGCAGTTACTCGAAACAGACTAGCGTGGGGACCCAGTACTTC. It specifies CASSYSKQTSVGTQYF.

Many counts were recorded for this clonotype. This sequence joins TRBV6-2 or TRBV6-3 and TRBJ1-6; possible D gene TRBD1, 5 bases. The CDR3 is 15 residues long. Germline V CDR1 and CDR2: MNHEY, SVGEGT. Trimming removed 6 bases at V and 0 bases at J, with 9 bases between. CDR3 DNA sequence: TGTGCCAGCAGCCTCGACAGCTCCTATAATTCACCCCTCCACTTT. This codes for CASSLDSSYNSPLHF.